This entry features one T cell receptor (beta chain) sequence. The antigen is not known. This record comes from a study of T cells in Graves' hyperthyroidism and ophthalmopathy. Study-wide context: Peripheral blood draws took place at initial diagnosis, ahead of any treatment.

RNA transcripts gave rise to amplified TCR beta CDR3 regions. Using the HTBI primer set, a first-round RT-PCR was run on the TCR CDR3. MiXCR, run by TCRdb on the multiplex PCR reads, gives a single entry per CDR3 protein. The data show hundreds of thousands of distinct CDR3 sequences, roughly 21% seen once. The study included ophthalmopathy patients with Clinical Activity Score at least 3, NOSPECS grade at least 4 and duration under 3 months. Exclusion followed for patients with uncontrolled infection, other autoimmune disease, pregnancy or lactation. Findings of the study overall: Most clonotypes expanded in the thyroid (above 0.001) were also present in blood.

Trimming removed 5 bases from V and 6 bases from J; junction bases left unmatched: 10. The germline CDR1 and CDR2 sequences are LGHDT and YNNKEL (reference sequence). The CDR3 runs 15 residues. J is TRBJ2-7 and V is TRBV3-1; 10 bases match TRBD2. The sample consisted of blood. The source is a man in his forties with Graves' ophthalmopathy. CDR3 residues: CASSYSSGRGVEQYF. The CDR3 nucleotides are TGTGCCAGCAGCTACTCTAGCGGGAGAGGTGTCGAGCAGTACTTC.